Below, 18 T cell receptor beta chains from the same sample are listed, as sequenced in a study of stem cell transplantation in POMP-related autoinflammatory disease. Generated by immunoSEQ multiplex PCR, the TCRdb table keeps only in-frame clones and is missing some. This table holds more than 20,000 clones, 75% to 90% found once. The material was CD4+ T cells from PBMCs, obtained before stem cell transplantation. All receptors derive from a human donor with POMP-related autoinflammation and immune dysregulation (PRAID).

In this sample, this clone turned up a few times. Here the CDR3 reads CASSFWVRNSPLHF. CDR3 coding DNA: TGTGCCAGCAGTTTTTGGGTCCGGAATTCACCCCTCCACTTT. The V and J genes are TRBV27 and TRBJ1-6; D is unclear. Trimming pared 3 bases from V and 7 bases from J, leaving 10 bases between. Germline loops: CDR1 MNHEY, CDR2 SMNVEV (reference sequence). The CDR3 covers 14 residues.

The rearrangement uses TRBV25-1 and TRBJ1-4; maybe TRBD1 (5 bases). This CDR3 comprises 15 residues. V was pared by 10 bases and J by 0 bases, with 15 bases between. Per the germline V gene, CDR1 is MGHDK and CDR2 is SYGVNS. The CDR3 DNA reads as TGTGCCACCGACCGGGACCTGACAACTAATGAAAAACTGTTTTTT. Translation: CATDRDLTTNEKLFF.

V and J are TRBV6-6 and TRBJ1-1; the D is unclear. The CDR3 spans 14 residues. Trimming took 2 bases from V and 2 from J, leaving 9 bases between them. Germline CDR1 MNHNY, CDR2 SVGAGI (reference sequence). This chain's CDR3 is CASSYAAGNTEAFF. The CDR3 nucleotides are TGTGCCAGCAGTTACGCGGCGGGTAACACTGAAGCTTTCTTT.

The CDR3 DNA reads as TGTGCCATCAGCGGGACAGGGGGTCAGCCCCAGCATTTT. Translating gives CAISGTGGQPQHF. The chain combines TRBV10-3 with TRBJ1-5; 11 bases map to TRBD1. Germline trimming cut 6 bases from V and 6 bases from J; bases unmatched to any gene: 1. This CDR3 has 13 amino acids. Per the germline V gene, CDR1 is ENHRY and CDR2 is SYGVKD.

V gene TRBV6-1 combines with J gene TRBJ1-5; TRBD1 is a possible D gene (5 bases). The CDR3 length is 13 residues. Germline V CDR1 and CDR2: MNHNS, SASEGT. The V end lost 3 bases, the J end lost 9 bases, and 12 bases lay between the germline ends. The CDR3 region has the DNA TGTGCCAGCAGTGAGACCCCGGGGGGGCCCCAGCATTTT. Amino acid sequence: CASSETPGGPQHF.

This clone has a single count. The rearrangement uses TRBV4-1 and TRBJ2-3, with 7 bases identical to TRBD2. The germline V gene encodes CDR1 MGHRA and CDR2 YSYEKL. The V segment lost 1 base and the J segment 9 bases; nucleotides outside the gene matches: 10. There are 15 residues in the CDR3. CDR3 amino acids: CASSQGPSREVTQYF. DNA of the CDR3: TGCGCCAGCAGCCAAGGGCCCTCACGGGAGGTCACGCAGTATTTT.

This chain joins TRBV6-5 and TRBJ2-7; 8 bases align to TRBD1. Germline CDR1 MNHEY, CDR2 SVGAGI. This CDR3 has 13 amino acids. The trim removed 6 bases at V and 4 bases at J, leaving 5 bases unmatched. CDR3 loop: CASSPRQGYEQYF. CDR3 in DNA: TGTGCCAGCAGCCCAAGACAGGGGTACGAGCAGTACTTC.

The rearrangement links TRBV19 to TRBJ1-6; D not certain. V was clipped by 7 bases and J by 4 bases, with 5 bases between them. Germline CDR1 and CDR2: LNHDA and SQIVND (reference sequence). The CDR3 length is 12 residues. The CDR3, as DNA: TGTGCCAGTAACCGATATAATTCACCCCTCCACTTT. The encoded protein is CASNRYNSPLHF.

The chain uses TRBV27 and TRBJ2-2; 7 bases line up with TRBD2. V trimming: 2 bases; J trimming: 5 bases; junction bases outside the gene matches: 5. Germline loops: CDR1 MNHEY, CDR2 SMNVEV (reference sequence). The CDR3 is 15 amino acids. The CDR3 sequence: CASSLRREITGELFF. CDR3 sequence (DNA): TGTGCCAGCAGTTTAAGGCGGGAGATAACCGGGGAGCTGTTTTTT.

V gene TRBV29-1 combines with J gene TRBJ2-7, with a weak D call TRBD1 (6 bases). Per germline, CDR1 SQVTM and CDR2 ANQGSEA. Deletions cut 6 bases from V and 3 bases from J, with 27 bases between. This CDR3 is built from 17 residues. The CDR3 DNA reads TGCAGCGTCCCTTACCCCCGAAACCCGGACAGATACTACGAGCAGTACTTC. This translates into CSVPYPRNPDRYYEQYF.

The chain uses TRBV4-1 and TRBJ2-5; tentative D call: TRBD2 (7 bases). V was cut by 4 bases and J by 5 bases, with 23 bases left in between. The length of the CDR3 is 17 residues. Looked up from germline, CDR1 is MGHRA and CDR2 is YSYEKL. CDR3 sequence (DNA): TGCGCCAGCAGCCTTACCGGGTTCGGGGGGCCGAGGGAGACCCAGTACTTC. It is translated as CASSLTGFGGPRETQYF.

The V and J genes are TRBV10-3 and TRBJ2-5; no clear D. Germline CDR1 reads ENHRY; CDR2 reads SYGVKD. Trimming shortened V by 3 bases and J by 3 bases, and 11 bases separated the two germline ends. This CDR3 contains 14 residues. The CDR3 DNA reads TGTGCCATCAGTGATTTGGACCCCAAAGAGACCCAGTACTTC. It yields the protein CAISDLDPKETQYF.

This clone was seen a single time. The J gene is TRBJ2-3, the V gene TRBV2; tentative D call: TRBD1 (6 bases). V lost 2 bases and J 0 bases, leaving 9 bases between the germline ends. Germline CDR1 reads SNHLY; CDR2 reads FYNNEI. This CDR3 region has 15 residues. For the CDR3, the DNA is TGTGCCAGCAGTGAACTGGACAGAAGCACAGATACGCAGTATTTT. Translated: CASSELDRSTDTQYF.

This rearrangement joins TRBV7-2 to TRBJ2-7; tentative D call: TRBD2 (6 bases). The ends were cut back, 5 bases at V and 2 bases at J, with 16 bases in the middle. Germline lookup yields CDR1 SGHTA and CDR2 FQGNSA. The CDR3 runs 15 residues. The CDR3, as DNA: TGTGCCAGCAGCCCCCAGCACGGGGGAACCTACGAGCAGTACTTC. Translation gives CASSPQHGGTYEQYF.

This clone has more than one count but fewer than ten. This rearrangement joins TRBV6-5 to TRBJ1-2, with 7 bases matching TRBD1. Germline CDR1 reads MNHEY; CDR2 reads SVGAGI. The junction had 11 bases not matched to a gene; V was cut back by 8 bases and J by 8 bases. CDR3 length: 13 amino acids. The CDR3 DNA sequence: TGTGCCAGCTTTCGAACAGGGGTGGTAGGCTACACCTTC. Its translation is CASFRTGVVGYTF.

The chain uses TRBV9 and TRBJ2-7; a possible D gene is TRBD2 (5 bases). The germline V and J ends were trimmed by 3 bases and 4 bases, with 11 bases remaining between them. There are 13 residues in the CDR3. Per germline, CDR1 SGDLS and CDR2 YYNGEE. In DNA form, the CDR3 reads TGTGCCAGCAGCGCACGAGCGGAGTACGAGCAGTACTTC. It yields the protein CASSARAEYEQYF. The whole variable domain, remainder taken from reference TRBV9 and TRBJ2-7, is DSGVTQTPKHLITATGQRVTLRCSPRSGDLSVYWYQQSLDQGLQFLIQYYNGEERAKGNILERFSAQQFPDLHSELNLSSLELGDSALYFCASSARAEYEQYFGPGTRLTVT.

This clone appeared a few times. The CDR3 bases are TGCGCCAGCCATAGCGGGGGGCATTACAACACCGGGGAGCTGTTTTTT. Its translation: CASHSGGHYNTGELFF. This rearrangement joins TRBV10-2 to TRBJ2-2, with 10 bases that match TRBD2. V gave up 8 bases and J gave up 2 bases; unmatched junction bases: 8. This CDR3 has 16 residues. CDR1 WSHSY and CDR2 SAAADI come from the germline V gene.

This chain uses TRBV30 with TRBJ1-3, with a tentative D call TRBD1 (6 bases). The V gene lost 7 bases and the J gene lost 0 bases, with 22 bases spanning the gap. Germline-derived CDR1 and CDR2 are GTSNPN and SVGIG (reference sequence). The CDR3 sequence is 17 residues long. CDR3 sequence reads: CAYYQGNPRSSGNTIYF. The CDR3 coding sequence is TGTGCCTACTACCAGGGGAATCCACGGAGCTCTGGAAACACCATATATTTT.